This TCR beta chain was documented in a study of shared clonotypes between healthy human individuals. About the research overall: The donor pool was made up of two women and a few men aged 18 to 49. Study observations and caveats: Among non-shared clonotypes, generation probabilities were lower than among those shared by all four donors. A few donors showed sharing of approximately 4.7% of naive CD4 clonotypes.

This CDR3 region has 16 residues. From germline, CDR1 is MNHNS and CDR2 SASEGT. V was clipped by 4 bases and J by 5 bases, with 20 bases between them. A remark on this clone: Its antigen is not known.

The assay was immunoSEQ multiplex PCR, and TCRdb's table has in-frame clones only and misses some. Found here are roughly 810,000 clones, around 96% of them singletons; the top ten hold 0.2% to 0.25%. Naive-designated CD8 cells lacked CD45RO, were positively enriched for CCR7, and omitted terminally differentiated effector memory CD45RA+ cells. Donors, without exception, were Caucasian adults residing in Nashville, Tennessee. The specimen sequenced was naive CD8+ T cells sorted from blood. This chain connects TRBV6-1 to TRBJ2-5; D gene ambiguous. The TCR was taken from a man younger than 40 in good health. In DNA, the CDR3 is TGTGCCAGCAGTGGGTCCCGGTGGGTCCGTAATGAGACCCAGTACTTC. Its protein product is CASSGSRWVRNETQYF.